This TCR beta chain is drawn from a study of blood T cell repertoires in COVID-19. Overall study: COVID-19 samples from acute and convalescent phases originated in the United States, Italy and Spain.

This clone was found once. Original methodology: From reference gene primer amplification, estimates of nucleated cell counts were derived. Sequencing used immunoSEQ multiplex PCR; TCRdb keeps in-frame clones, though not all of them. Clone size and the V and J calls come from that table; the DNA yielded D and trimming. The data show roughly 140,000 clones, with more than 80% seen just once and 5.5% to 7% held by the top ten. The germline V gene encodes CDR1 SNHLY and CDR2 FYNNEI. The V segment lost 6 bases and the J segment 6 bases; nucleotides outside the gene matches: 7. The CDR3 consists of 14 residues.

V is TRBV2 and J is TRBJ2-3; 9 bases line up with TRBD1. Sequenced sample: peripheral blood. This receptor was obtained from a human donor in a cohort sampled during active COVID-19. The CDR3 reads CASSPGQGLDTQYF. CDR3 nucleotide sequence: TGTGCCAGCAGCCCGGGACAGGGTTTGGATACGCAGTATTTT.